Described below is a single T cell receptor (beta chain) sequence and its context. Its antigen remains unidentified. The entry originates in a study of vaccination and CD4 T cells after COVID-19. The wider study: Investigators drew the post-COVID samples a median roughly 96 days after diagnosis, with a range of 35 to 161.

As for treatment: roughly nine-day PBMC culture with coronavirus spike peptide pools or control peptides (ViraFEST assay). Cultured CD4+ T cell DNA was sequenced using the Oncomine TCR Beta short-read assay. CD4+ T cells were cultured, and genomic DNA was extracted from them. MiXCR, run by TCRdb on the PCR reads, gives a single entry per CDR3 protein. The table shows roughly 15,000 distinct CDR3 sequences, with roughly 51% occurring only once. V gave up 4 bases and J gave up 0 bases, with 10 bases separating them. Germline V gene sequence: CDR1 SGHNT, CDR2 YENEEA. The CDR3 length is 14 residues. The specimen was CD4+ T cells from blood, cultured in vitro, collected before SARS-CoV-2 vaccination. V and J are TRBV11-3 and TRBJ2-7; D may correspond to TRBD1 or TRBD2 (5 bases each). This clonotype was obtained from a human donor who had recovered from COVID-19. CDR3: CASSSRDGSYEQYF. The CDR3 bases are TGTGCCAGCAGCTCCCGGGACGGCTCCTACGAGCAGTACTTC. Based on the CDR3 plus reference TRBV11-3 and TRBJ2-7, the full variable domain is EAGVVQSPRYKIIEKKQPVAFWCNPISGHNTLYWYLQNLGQGPELLIRYENEEAVDDSQLPKDRFSAERLKGVDSTLKIQPAELGDSAVYLCASSSRDGSYEQYFGPGTRLTVT.